The entry below gives a single TCR beta chain sequence along with its context. Method: immunoSEQ multiplex PCR; TCRdb's copy keeps in-frame clones and lacks some. Found here are approximately 130,000 clones, around four fifths of them singletons; the top ten hold 20% to 30%. The sample originates from a study of blood T cell repertoires in COVID-19. CDR1 and CDR2 (germline): SGHRS, YFSETQ. The CDR3 covers 15 residues. V was cut by 3 bases and J by 1 base, with 13 bases left in between. Sequencing was carried out using peripheral blood. This clonotype originated in a human donor in a cohort sampled during active COVID-19. This chain links TRBV5-1 with TRBJ1-1; D perhaps matches TRBD1 (5 bases). This CDR3 reads CASSSGAAANTEAFF. Written as DNA, the CDR3 is TGCGCCAGCAGCTCTGGGGCCGCCGCGAACACTGAAGCTTTCTTT.